This T cell receptor (beta chain) is drawn from a study of control samples from healthy donors and cancer patients. Only in-frame clones appear in the TCRdb table, and some are missing; sequencing was by immunoSEQ multiplex PCR. Altogether approximately 150,000 clones are present, roughly 93% being singletons, with the ten largest covering around 5.4%. The germline V gene has CDR1 LGHNA and CDR2 YSLEER. The V end was cut by 3 bases, the J end by 9 bases, with 30 bases between. The CDR3 runs 20 residues. The receptor's source is a man aged 18 to 29 in good health. The sample consisted of blood. The rearrangement links TRBV4-3 to TRBJ1-6; possible D gene TRBD1, 5 bases. The CDR3 DNA reads TGCGCCAGCAGCCAGAGAACGTACGAAAGGGGAAGTCTTACGGGTTCACCCCTCCACTTT. It encodes CASSQRTYERGSLTGSPLHF.